This passage covers 25 T cell receptor beta chains from one sample sequenced in a study of beta chain features in type 1 diabetes. General study findings and limits: When Type 1 diabetes patients were examined, their TCRB CDR3s proved moderately but significantly shorter in all four CD4+ subsets.

Their antigens remain unidentified. Since all of the isolated RNA was reverse transcribed, expressed TCRB transcripts were what got sequenced. Assay: immunoSEQ multiplex PCR; the TCRdb copy retains only in-frame clones and omits some. This table has approximately 46,000 clones, just under 45% appearing once. The specimen was stem cell memory CD4+ T cells from blood. All receptors derive from a man aged 25 to 45 with type 1 diabetes.

The chain links TRBV11-2 to TRBJ2-7; 11 bases agree with TRBD2. Unmatched junction bases numbered 6, after V lost 5 bases and J lost 3 bases. The CDR3 extends over 15 amino acids. Germline V lookup: CDR1 SGHAT, CDR2 FQNNGV. The DNA for the CDR3 is TGTGCCAGCAGCCTGGGACTAGCGGCTTACTACGAGCAGTACTTC. Amino acid sequence: CASSLGLAAYYEQYF.

This clone was seen only once. V and J are TRBV7-3 and TRBJ2-5; a possible D gene is TRBD1 (6 bases). The CDR3 length is 14 residues. The germline gives CDR1 SGHTA, CDR2 FQGTGA. With 0 bases removed from V and 2 bases from J, the gap between germline ends came to 7 bases. CDR3: CASSLTGQQETQYF. The CDR3 DNA reads TGTGCCAGCAGCTTAACGGGACAACAAGAGACCCAGTACTTC.

V and J are TRBV5-1 and TRBJ1-1; maybe TRBD1 (5 bases). There are 14 residues in the CDR3. The germline V gene encodes CDR1 SGHRS and CDR2 YFSETQ. Trimming removed 5 bases from V and 2 bases from J, with 13 bases in between. The CDR3 coding sequence is TGCGCCAGCAGTTCGACAGCCACTAACACTGAAGCTTTCTTT. Translation gives CASSSTATNTEAFF.

This clone occurred a few times. This sequence joins TRBV6-6 and TRBJ1-5, with a weak D call TRBD1 (6 bases). CDR3 length: 15 amino acids. V was cut by 2 bases and J by 5 bases, with 13 bases left in between. Germline V gives CDR1 MNHNY, CDR2 SVGAGI (reference sequence). CDR3 coding DNA: TGTGCCAGCAGTTACCAAACAGGGTTTTATCAGCCCCAGCATTTT. It is translated as CASSYQTGFYQPQHF.

This clone turned up a few times. This chain uses TRBV27 with TRBJ2-7, with 8 bases matching TRBD1. V gave up 5 bases and J gave up 4 bases; unmatched junction bases: 7. CDR1 and CDR2 from the germline V gene are MNHEY and SMNVEV (reference sequence). The CDR3 runs 14 residues. The CDR3 DNA sequence: TGTGCCAGCAGTCTAGCAGGGGGCTGGTACGAGCAGTACTTC. It yields the protein CASSLAGGWYEQYF.

This clone was picked up a small number of times. This chain connects TRBV28 to TRBJ2-3, with D perhaps TRBD2 (6 bases). V lost 3 bases to trimming and J lost 2 bases, with 12 bases between them. Germline assignment: CDR1 MDHEN and CDR2 SYDVKM. The CDR3 contains 15 residues. The CDR3 region has the DNA TGTGCCAGCAGTTTGGCTAGCGTGAACACAGATACGCAGTATTTT. This translates into CASSLASVNTDTQYF.

This clone was counted between two and nine times. The chain is built from TRBV15 and TRBJ2-5, with 7 bases lining up with TRBD2. Per germline, CDR1 LNHNV and CDR2 YYDKDF (reference sequence). J lost 2 bases, V lost 2 bases, and 14 bases had no gene match. This CDR3 contains 18 residues. The CDR3 nucleotides are TGTGCCACCAGCAGATTCCGCGGGGCTAGCGGCGGGCAAGAGACCCAGTACTTC. Amino acid sequence: CATSRFRGASGGQETQYF.

This clone was counted between two and nine times. The V gene is TRBV5-4, the J gene TRBJ1-6, with D unclear. The germline V gene encodes CDR1 SGHNT and CDR2 YYREEE (reference sequence). The CDR3 is made up of 13 amino acids. V was trimmed by 4 bases and J by 8 bases, leaving 10 bases between them. CDR3 region: CASSRRADSPLHF. In DNA, the CDR3 is TGTGCCAGCAGCAGGAGGGCGGATTCACCCCTCCACTTT.

The rearrangement joins TRBV6-6 to TRBJ2-7; tentative D call: TRBD1 (5 bases). Between the trimmed V and J ends, which lost 4 bases and 0 bases, there was a span of 13 bases. This CDR3 has 15 residues. Germline V CDR1 and CDR2: MNHNY, SVGAGI (reference sequence). CDR3 DNA: TGTGCCAGCAGTTTGGACACCTCCCGCTCCTACGAGCAGTACTTC. This sequence encodes CASSLDTSRSYEQYF.

In this sample, this clone is medium-sized. This chain connects TRBV23-1 to TRBJ2-5; 7 positions agree with TRBD1. TRBV23-1 is filed as an ORF, its function uncertain. V dropped 4 bases and J dropped 2; count of bases not matched to a gene: 7. The CDR3 is 15 amino acids. The CDR3 DNA sequence: TGCGCCAGCAGTCCCGAGGGGGACAGTCAAGAGACCCAGTACTTC. The encoded protein is CASSPEGDSQETQYF.

CDR3: CASARALSYNEQFF. CDR3 DNA: TGTGCCAGCGCGCGGGCGCTGTCCTACAATGAGCAGTTCTTC. This chain connects TRBV6-6 to TRBJ2-1; weak D call: TRBD2 (5 bases). The CDR3 contains 14 residues. Trimming left V 8 bases short and J 1 base short, with 12 bases between. CDR1 is MNHNY and CDR2 is SVGAGI in the germline V gene (reference sequence).

This chain joins TRBV7-3 and TRBJ1-1, with no clear D. Germline V gives CDR1 SGHTA, CDR2 FQGTGA. V was clipped by 3 bases and J by 4 bases, with 9 bases between them. This CDR3 has 13 amino acids. CDR3 in DNA: TGTGCCAGCAGCTTTGATCGGGGCACTGAAGCTTTCTTT. This gives the protein CASSFDRGTEAFF.

The rearrangement uses TRBV5-1 and TRBJ2-7, with D perhaps matching TRBD2 (6 bases). CDR1 and CDR2 from the germline V gene are SGHRS and YFSETQ. This CDR3 contains 12 residues. V was trimmed by 5 bases and J by 3 bases, leaving 9 bases between them. CDR3 bases: TGCGCCAGCAGGGGGACTGGCTACGAGCAGTACTTC. Amino acid sequence: CASRGTGYEQYF.

This clone occurred once. V gene TRBV5-1 combines with J gene TRBJ1-5; perhaps TRBD1 as D (5 bases). Trimming took 1 base from V and 5 from J, leaving 10 bases between them. CDR3 length: 14 residues. The germline V gene has CDR1 SGHRS and CDR2 YFSETQ. The CDR3 loop reads CASSLQGGDQPQHF. In DNA, the CDR3 is TGCGCCAGCAGCTTGCAGGGAGGGGATCAGCCCCAGCATTTT.

The chain carries TRBV5-1 and TRBJ1-2; TRBD1 might be the D (5 bases). Germline CDR1 reads SGHRS; CDR2 reads YFSETQ. Trimming took off 0 bases at V and 0 bases at J, with 15 bases between the two ends. The CDR3 contains 17 residues. This CDR3 reads CASSLGPGYESNYGYTF. In DNA, the CDR3 is TGCGCCAGCAGCTTGGGGCCAGGGTATGAATCTAACTATGGCTACACCTTC.

The rearrangement uses TRBV15 and TRBJ2-7, with D tentatively TRBD2 (6 bases). This CDR3 spans 16 amino acids. The V and J ends lost 3 bases and 3 bases respectively, with 18 bases between them. CDR1 and CDR2 (germline): LNHNV, YYDKDF (reference sequence). The CDR3 nucleotides read TGTGCCACCAGCAGCGGTCAGGGACTCTCGGTCTACGAGCAGTACTTC. Translating it yields CATSSGQGLSVYEQYF.

This clone was seen just once. The chain combines TRBV7-9 with TRBJ1-1; D unresolved. Deletions cut 5 bases from V and 5 bases from J, with 15 bases between. CDR3 length equals 14 residues. CDR1 is SEHNR and CDR2 is FQNEAQ in the germline V gene (reference sequence). This CDR3 reads CASSRRTFRTEAFF. For the CDR3, the DNA is TGTGCCAGCAGCCGGCGGACTTTTAGGACTGAAGCTTTCTTT.

This clone was seen only a few times. The V gene is TRBV19, the J gene TRBJ1-5; TRBD1 might be the D (6 bases). The ends were cut back, 2 bases at V and 7 bases at J, with 12 bases in the middle. This CDR3 is built from 14 residues. Per the germline V gene, CDR1 is LNHDA and CDR2 is SQIVND (reference sequence). The CDR3 reads CASSIQGIKQPQHF. Here the CDR3 DNA reads TGTGCCAGTAGTATACAGGGGATTAAGCAGCCCCAGCATTTT.

V and J are TRBV28 and TRBJ2-2; D is unresolved. Trimming took off 6 bases at V and 3 bases at J, with 8 bases between the two ends. Germline loops: CDR1 MDHEN, CDR2 SYDVKM. The CDR3 has 13 amino acids. The CDR3 nucleotides are TGTGCCAGCAGCCTAGAATACACCGGGGAGCTGTTTTTT. Protein sequence: CASSLEYTGELFF.

The rearrangement joins TRBV5-1 to TRBJ2-1, with 8 nucleotides matching TRBD2. This CDR3 comprises 16 residues. Germline lookup yields CDR1 SGHRS and CDR2 YFSETQ. Trimming removed 2 bases from V and 5 bases from J; junction bases left unmatched: 9. The CDR3 here is CASSFTAGAINNEQFF. As DNA, the CDR3 is TGCGCCAGCAGCTTTACAGCGGGAGCGATTAACAATGAGCAGTTCTTC. The full variable domain, its missing parts supplied by reference TRBV5-1 and TRBJ2-1, is KAGVTQTPRYLIKTRGQQVTLSCSPISGHRSVSWYQQTPGQGLQFLFEYFSETQRNKGNFPGRFSGRQFSNSRSEMNVSTLELGDSALYLCASSFTAGAINNEQFFGPGTRLTVL.

V is TRBV7-2 and J is TRBJ2-7; TRBD1 is a possible D gene (6 bases). Germline CDR1 SGHTA, CDR2 FQGNSA. This CDR3 contains 12 residues. V lost 6 bases to trimming and J lost 3 bases, with 9 bases between them. CDR3 residues: CASRTQGYEQYF. In DNA form, the CDR3 reads TGTGCCAGCAGGACACAGGGCTACGAGCAGTACTTC.

The chain is built from TRBV7-2 and TRBJ2-1, with D perhaps TRBD2 (6 bases). The CDR3 spans 14 residues. CDR1 SGHTA and CDR2 FQGNSA come from the germline V gene. Trimming took off 1 base at V and 3 bases at J, with 7 bases between the two ends. The CDR3 spells CASSLVGGYNEQFF. DNA for the CDR3: TGTGCCAGCAGCTTAGTGGGGGGCTACAATGAGCAGTTCTTC.

The chain recombines TRBV7-2 with TRBJ1-5; a possible D gene is TRBD1 (5 bases). Germline values: CDR1 SGHTA, CDR2 FQGNSA. The CDR3 consists of 15 residues. Between the trimmed V and J ends, which lost 2 bases and 6 bases, there was a span of 14 bases. CDR3 residues: CASSLYQGVGQPQHF. CDR3 coding DNA: TGTGCCAGCAGCTTATATCAGGGTGTGGGTCAGCCCCAGCATTTT. Complete variable domain (other parts from reference TRBV7-2 and TRBJ1-5): GAGVSQSPSNKVTEKGKDVELRCDPISGHTALYWYRQSLGQGLEFLIYFQGNSAPDKSGLPSDRFSAERTGGSVSTLTIQRTQQEDSAVYLCASSLYQGVGQPQHFGDGTRLSIL.

In DNA form, the CDR3 reads TGCGCCAGCAGTCAGCCCACTAGCGGGGTCTCCGGGGAGCTGTTTTTT. It codes for CASSQPTSGVSGELFF. The chain joins TRBV23-1 to TRBJ2-2, with TRBD2 matching 10 bases. TRBV23-1 is assigned to the ORF class and has an uncertain function. V lost 3 bases to trimming and J lost 6 bases; unmatched junction nucleotides: 7. The CDR3 loop spans 16 amino acids.

The V call is TRBV7-3, the J call TRBJ2-3; D is undetermined. This CDR3 region has 14 residues. The V end was cut by 2 bases, the J end by 2 bases, with 8 bases between. Per germline, CDR1 SGHTA and CDR2 FQGTGA. This CDR3 reads CASSLGRSTDTQYF. DNA of the CDR3: TGTGCCAGCAGCTTAGGCAGGTCCACAGATACGCAGTATTTT.